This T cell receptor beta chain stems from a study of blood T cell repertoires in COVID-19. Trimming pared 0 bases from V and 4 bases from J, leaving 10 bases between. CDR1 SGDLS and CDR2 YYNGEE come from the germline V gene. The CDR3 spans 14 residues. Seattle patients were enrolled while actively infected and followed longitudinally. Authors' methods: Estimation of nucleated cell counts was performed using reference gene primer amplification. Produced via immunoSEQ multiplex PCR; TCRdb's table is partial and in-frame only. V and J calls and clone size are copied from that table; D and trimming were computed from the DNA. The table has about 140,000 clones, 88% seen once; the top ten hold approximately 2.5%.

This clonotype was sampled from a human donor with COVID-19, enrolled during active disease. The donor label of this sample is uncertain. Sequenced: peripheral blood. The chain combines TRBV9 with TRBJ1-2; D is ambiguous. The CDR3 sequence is CASSVAVFSYGYTF. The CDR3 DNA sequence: TGTGCCAGCAGCGTAGCAGTCTTCTCCTATGGCTACACCTTC.